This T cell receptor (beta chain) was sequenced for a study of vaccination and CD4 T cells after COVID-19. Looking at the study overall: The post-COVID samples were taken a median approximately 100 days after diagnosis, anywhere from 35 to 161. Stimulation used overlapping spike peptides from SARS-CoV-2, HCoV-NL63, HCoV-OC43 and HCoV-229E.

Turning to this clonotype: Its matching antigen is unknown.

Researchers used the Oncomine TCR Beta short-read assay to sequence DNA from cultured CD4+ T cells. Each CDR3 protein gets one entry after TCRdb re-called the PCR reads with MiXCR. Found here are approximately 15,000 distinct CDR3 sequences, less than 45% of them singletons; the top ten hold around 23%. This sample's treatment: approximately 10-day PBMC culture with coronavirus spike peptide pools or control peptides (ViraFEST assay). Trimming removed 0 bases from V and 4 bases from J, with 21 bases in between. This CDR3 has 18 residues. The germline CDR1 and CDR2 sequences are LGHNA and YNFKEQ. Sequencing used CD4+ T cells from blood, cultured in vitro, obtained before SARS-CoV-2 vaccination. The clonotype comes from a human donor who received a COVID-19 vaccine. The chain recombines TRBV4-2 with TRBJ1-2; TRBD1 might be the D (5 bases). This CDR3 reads CASSQDPLTARRSYGYTF. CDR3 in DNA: TGTGCCAGCAGCCAAGACCCCTTGACAGCCAGGAGGTCCTATGGCTACACCTTC.